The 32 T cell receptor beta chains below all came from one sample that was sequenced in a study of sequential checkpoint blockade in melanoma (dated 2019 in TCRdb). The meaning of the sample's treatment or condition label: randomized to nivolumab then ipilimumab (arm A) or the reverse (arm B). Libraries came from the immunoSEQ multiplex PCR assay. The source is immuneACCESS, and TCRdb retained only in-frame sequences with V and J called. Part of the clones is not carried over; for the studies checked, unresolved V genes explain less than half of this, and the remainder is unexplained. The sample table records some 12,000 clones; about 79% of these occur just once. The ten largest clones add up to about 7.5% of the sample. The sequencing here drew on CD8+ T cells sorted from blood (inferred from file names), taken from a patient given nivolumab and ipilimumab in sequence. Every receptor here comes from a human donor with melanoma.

CDR3 sequence: CASSALYGAAETQYF. DNA of the CDR3: TGTGCCAGCAGTGCCCTATACGGAGCGGCGGAGACCCAGTACTTC. The V gene is TRBV28, the J gene TRBJ2-5, with a possible D match to TRBD2 (5 bases). Germline V gives CDR1 MDHEN, CDR2 SYDVKM. The CDR3 consists of 15 residues. The ends were cut back, 5 bases at V and 5 bases at J, with 18 bases in the middle.

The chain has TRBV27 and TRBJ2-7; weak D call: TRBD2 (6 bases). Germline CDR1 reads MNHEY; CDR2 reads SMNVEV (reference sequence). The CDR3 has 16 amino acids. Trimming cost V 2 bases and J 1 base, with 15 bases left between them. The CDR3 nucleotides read TGTGCCAGCAGTTTACGAGGAGCGGGTACTTCCTACGAGCAGTACTTC. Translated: CASSLRGAGTSYEQYF.

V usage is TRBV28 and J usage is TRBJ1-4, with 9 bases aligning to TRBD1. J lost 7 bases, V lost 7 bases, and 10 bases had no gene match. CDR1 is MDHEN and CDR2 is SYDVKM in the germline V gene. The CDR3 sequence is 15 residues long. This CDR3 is CASIHSGTGTEKLFF. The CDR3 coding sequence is TGTGCCAGCATCCATTCGGGGACAGGGACTGAAAAACTGTTTTTT.

This chain's CDR3 is CASSKQGGAGGYTF. In DNA form, the CDR3 reads TGTGCCAGCAGTAAACAGGGGGGCGCCGGCGGCTACACCTTC. The rearrangement uses TRBV6-6 and TRBJ1-2, with 8 bases identical to TRBD1. CDR1 is MNHNY, CDR2 SVGAGI, per germline (reference sequence). Trimming took 5 bases from V and 8 from J; bases not matched to a gene: 10. The CDR3 consists of 14 residues.

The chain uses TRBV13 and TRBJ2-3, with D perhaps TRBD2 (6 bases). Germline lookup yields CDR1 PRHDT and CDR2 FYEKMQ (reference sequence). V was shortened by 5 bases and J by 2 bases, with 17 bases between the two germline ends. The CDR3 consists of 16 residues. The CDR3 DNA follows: TGTGCCAGCAGCCCCCCTGGAGGGGAAATCACAGATACGCAGTATTTT. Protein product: CASSPPGGEITDTQYF.

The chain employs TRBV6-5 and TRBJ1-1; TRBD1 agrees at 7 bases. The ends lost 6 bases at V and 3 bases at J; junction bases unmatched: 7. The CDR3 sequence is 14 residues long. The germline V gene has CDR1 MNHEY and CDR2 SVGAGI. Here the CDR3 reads CASRKDQGDTEAFF. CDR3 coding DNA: TGTGCCAGCAGAAAAGACCAGGGGGACACTGAAGCTTTCTTT.

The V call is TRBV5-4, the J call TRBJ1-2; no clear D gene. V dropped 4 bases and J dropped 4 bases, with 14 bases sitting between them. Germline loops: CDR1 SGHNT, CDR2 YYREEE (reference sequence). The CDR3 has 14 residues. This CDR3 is CASSPEEGSYGYTF. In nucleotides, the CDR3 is TGTGCCAGCAGCCCGGAGGAGGGTAGCTATGGCTACACCTTC.

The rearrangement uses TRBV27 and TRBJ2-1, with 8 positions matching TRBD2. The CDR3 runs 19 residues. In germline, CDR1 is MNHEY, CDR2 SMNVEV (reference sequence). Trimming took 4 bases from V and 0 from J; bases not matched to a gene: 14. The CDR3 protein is CASSWDRLARDASYNEQFF. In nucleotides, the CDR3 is TGTGCCAGCAGTTGGGACCGACTAGCGCGAGACGCCTCCTACAATGAGCAGTTCTTC.

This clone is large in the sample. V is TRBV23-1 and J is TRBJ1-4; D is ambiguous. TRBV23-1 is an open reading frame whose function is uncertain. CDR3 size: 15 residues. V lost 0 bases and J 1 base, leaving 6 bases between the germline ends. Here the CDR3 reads CASSQSLVTNEKLFF. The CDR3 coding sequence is TGCGCCAGCAGTCAATCCCTCGTAACTAATGAAAAACTGTTTTTT.

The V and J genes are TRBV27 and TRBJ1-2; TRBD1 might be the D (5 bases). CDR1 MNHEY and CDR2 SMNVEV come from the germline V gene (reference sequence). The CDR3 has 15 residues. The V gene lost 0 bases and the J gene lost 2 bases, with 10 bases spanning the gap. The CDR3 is CASSLSAGLNYGYTF. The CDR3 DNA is TGTGCCAGCAGTTTATCAGCGGGGCTGAACTATGGCTACACCTTC.

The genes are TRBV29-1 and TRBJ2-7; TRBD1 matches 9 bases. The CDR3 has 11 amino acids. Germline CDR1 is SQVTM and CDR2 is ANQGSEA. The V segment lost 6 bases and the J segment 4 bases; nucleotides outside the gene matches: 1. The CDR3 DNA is TGCAGCGTGGACAGGGGATACGAGCAGTACTTC. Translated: CSVDRGYEQYF.

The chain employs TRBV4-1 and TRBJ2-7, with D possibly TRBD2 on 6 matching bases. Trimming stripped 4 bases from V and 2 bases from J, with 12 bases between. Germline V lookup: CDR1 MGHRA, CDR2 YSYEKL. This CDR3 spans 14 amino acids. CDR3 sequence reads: CASSPTEGPYEQYF. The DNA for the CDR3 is TGCGCCAGCAGCCCGACGGAGGGCCCCTACGAGCAGTACTTC.

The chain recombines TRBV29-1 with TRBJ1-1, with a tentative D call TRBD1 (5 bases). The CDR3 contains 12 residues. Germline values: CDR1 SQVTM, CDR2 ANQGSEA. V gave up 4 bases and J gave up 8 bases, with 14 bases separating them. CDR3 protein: CSVGGGSAEAFF. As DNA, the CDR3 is TGCAGCGTTGGCGGGGGAAGTGCCGAAGCTTTCTTT.

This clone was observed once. This chain's CDR3 is CASSPGTGAGGELFF. As DNA, the CDR3 is TGCGCCAGCAGCCCAGGGACAGGGGCGGGCGGGGAGCTGTTTTTT. The rearrangement joins TRBV5-1 to TRBJ2-2; 10 bases line up with TRBD1. Per germline, CDR1 SGHRS and CDR2 YFSETQ. Germline trimming cut 4 bases from V and 7 bases from J; bases unmatched to any gene: 7. The CDR3 consists of 15 residues.

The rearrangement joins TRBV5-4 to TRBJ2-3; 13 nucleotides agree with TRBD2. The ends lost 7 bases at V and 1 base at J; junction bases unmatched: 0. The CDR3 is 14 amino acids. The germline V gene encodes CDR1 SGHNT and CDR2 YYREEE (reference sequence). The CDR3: CASGTSGGTDTQYF. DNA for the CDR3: TGTGCCAGCGGGACTAGCGGGGGCACAGATACGCAGTATTTT.

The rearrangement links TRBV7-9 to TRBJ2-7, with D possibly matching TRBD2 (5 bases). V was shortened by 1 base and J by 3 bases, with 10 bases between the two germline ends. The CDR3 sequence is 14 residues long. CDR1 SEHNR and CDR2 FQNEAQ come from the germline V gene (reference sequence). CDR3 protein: CASSLGGLYYEQYF. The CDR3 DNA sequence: TGTGCCAGCAGCTTAGGAGGACTGTACTACGAGCAGTACTTC.

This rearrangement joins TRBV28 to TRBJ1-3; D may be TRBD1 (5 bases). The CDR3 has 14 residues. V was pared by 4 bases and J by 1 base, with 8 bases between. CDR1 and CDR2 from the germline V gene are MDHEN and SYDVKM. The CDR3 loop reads CASSWGGSGNTIYF. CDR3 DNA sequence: TGTGCCAGCAGTTGGGGGGGGTCTGGAAACACCATATATTTT.

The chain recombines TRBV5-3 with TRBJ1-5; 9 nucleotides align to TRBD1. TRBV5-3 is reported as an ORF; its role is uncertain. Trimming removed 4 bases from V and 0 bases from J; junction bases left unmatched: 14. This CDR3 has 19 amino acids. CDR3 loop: CARSRSGTGRFFSNQPQHF. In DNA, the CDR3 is TGTGCCAGAAGCCGATCCGGGACAGGGAGGTTTTTTAGCAATCAGCCCCAGCATTTT.

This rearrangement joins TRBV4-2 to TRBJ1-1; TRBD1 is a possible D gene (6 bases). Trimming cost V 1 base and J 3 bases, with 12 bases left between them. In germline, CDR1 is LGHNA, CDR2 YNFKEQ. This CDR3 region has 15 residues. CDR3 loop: CASSQVEGGDTEAFF. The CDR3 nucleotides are TGTGCCAGCAGCCAAGTGGAGGGGGGGGACACTGAAGCTTTCTTT.

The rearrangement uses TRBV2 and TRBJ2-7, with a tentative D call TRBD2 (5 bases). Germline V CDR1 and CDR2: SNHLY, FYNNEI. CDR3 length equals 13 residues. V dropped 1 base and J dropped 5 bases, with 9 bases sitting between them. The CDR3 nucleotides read TGTGCCAGCAGTGAAGTGGAGGCGGACGAGCAGTACTTC. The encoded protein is CASSEVEADEQYF.

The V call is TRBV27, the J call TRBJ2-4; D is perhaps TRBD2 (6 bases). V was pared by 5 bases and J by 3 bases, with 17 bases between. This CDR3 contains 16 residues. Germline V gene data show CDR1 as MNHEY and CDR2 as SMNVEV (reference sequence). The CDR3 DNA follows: TGTGCCAGCAGTCCTATCGGAGGGTACGGCAAAAACATTCAGTACTTC. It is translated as CASSPIGGYGKNIQYF.

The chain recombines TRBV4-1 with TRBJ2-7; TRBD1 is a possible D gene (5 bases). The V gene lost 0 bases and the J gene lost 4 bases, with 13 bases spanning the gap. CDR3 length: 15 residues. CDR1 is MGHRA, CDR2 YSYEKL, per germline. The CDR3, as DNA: TGCGCCAGCAGCCAAGATACACAGGAGCTATACGAGCAGTACTTC. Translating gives CASSQDTQELYEQYF.

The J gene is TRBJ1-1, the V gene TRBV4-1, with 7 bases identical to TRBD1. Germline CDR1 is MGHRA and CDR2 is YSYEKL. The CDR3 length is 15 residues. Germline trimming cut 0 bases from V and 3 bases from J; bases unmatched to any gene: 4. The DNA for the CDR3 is TGCGCCAGCAGCCAAGATTCAACAGGGGACACTGAAGCTTTCTTT. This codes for CASSQDSTGDTEAFF.

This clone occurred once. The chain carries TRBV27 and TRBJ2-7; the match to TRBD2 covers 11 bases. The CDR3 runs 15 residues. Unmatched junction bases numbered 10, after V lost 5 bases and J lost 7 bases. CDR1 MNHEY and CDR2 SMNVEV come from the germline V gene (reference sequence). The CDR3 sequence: CASSVIAGGPGEQYF. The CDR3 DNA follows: TGTGCCAGCAGTGTTATAGCGGGAGGGCCGGGTGAGCAGTACTTC.

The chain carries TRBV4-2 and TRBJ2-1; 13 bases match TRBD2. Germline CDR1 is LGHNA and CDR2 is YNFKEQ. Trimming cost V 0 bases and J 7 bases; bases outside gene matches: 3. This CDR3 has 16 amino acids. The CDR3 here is CASSQETSGRPNEQFF. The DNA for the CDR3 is TGTGCCAGCAGCCAAGAGACTAGCGGGAGGCCAAATGAGCAGTTCTTC.

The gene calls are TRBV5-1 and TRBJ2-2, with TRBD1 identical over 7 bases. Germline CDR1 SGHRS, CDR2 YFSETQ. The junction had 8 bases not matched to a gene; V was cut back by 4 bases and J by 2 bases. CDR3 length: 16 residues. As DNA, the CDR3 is TGCGCCAGCAGCATATGGACAGGTGTCAACACCGGGGAGCTGTTTTTT. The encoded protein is CASSIWTGVNTGELFF.

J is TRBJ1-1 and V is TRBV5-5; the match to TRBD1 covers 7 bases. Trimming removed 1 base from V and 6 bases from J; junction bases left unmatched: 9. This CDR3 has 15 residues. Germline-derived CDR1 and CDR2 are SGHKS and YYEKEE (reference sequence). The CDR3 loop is CASSLSKRTGPEAFF. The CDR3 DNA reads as TGTGCCAGCAGCTTGAGTAAGCGGACAGGCCCTGAAGCTTTCTTT.

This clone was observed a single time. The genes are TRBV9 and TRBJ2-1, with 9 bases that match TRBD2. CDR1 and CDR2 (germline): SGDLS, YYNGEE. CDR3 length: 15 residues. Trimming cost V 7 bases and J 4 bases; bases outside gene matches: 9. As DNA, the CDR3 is TGTGCCAGCGCCATAGCGGGGGCAGTGTACAATGAGCAGTTCTTC. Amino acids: CASAIAGAVYNEQFF.

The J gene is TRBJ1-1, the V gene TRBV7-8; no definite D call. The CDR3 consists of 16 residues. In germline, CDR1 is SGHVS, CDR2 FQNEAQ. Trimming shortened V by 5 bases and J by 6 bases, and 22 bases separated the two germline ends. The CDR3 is CASSRRTAPLRPEAFF. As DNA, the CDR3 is TGTGCCAGCAGCCGGAGGACGGCCCCATTGAGGCCTGAAGCTTTCTTT.

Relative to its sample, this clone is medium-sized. CDR3 coding DNA: TGTGCCAGCAGGCCTACAGGGGACGGCTACACCTTC. Encoded protein: CASRPTGDGYTF. This chain links TRBV28 with TRBJ1-2, with TRBD1 identical over 7 bases. V was pared by 6 bases and J by 8 bases, with 6 bases of the junction left unmatched. This CDR3 region has 12 residues. CDR1 MDHEN and CDR2 SYDVKM come from the germline V gene.

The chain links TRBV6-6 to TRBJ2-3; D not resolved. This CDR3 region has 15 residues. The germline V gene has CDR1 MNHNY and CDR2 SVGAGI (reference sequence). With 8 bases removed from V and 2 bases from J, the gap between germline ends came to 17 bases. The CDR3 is CASGFSETSTDTQYF. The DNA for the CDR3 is TGTGCCAGCGGATTTTCCGAGACTTCCACAGATACGCAGTATTTT.

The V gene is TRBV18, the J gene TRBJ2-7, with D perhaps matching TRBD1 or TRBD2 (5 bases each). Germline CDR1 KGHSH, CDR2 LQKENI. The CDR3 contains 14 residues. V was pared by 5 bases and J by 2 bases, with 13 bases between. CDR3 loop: CASSSRGRAYEQYF. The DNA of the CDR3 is TGTGCCAGCTCATCACGGGGCAGGGCCTACGAGCAGTACTTC.